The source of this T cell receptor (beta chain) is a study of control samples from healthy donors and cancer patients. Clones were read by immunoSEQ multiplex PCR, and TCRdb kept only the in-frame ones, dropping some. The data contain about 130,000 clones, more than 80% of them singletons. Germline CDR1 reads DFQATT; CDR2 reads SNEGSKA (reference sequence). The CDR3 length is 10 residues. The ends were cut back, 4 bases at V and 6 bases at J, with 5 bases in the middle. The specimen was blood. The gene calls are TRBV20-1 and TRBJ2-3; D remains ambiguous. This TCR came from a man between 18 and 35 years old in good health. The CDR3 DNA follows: TGCAGTGCTACCCAGGATACGCAGTATTTT. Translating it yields CSATQDTQYF.